Listed here is a single TCR beta chain. The antigen remains unidentified. The data were produced by immunoSEQ multiplex PCR, yet TCRdb's version contains in-frame clones alone and is incomplete. The sample records 15,000 to 17,000 clones, roughly 71% being singletons. CDR3 length equals 16 residues. V lost 1 base to trimming and J lost 1 base, with 10 bases between them. The germline gives CDR1 LGHDT, CDR2 YNNKEL (reference sequence). This entry belongs to a study of CD4 T cells in relation to SARS-CoV-2 and coronaviruses. Overall study context: ViraFEST: roughly 10-day antigen culture of PBMCs, then TCR beta CDR3 sequencing.

Before the COVID-19 pandemic, during about 2011-2019, CD4+ T cells were taken from unexposed donors. After ten to eleven days of culture, CD4+ T cells were isolated. Study-level findings and limits: In roughly 60% of donors, memory CD4+ clonotypes crossrecognized SARS-CoV-2 and at least one common cold coronavirus spike. This crossreactivity analysis covered spike protein alone, no other viral proteins.

The sequencing sample was made of CD4+ T cells from PBMCs, cultured in vitro. The receptor was derived from a human donor in good health. The chain has TRBV3-1 (or the pseudogene TRBV3-2) and TRBJ2-2; no clear D. In nucleotides, the CDR3 is TGTGCCAGCAGCCAAGCTATCGACTGGAACACCGGGGAGCTGTTTTTT. It specifies CASSQAIDWNTGELFF.